This T cell receptor (beta chain) was recorded in a study of blood T cell repertoires in COVID-19. Data came from immunoSEQ multiplex PCR; TCRdb stores just in-frame clones and leaves some out. The sample holds tens of thousands of clones, approximately 90% seen once. V was pared by 0 bases and J by 2 bases, with 5 bases of the junction left unmatched. Germline V gene sequence: CDR1 SGHTA, CDR2 FQGNSA. CDR3 size: 16 residues. The chain joins TRBV7-2 to TRBJ2-7; 9 bases align to TRBD1. The sequence was obtained from a human donor in a cohort sampled during active COVID-19. Material for sequencing was peripheral blood. CDR3 in DNA: TGTGCCAGCAGCTTAGCGGACGGGACAGGGACCTACGAGCAGTACTTC. This translates into CASSLADGTGTYEQYF.